This TCR beta chain was captured by sequencing in a study of T cells in Graves' hyperthyroidism and ophthalmopathy (dated by TCRdb to 2018 to 2020). About the study as a whole: Peripheral blood was collected at initial diagnosis, before any treatment. TCR V-J signatures able to tell the groups apart were searched for in a discovery cohort of 95 to 100 patients, of whom more than 40 had Graves' ophthalmopathy and around 58 had stable Graves' hyperthyroidism. Prospective prediction of ophthalmopathy was tested in an independent validation cohort consisting of 18 hyperthyroidism patients and 15 or so patients who later progressed to ophthalmopathy. The roughly 91 discovery patients were randomly divided into training and test sets at a 7:3 ratio. In addition, the study compared T-cell repertoires in thyroid tissue and in blood from several Graves' hyperthyroidism patients. Following sampling, methimazole starting at 30 mg daily was given to hyperthyroidism patients, and high-dose intravenous methylprednisolone was given to ophthalmopathy patients. The paper describes TCR Vbeta CDR3 sequencing of about 140 peripheral blood samples, made up of around 41 ophthalmopathy patients, roughly 75 hyperthyroidism patients and 17 progressor patients.

Amplification of TCR beta CDR3 regions was carried out from RNA transcripts. The first round of RT-PCR for the TCR CDR3 was performed with the HTBI primer set and the Qiagen OneStep RT-PCR kit. Libraries were constructed in a second round of multiplex PCR, after which size selection and purification were carried out. Libraries were sequenced paired-end with 100 bp reads on an Illumina HiSeq2000. The published analysis was carried out like this. SOAPnuke was used to process the raw data, throwing out any read that contained adapters or uncalled bases, had a mean Phred below 15, or lacked an exact constant-primer or identifier match. COPE v1.2.5 was used to merge the high-quality paired reads, and each unique nucleotide sequence was defined as a clonotype. MiTCR v1.1 was used to align the clonotypes against IMGT TRBV, TRBD and TRBJ reference segments. Only V-J combinations with frequency above 0.0001, covering 99.2% of repertoires, were analysed. A TCS score was defined as the ratio between F50 (clonal expansion) and ExV (chaos), using BLOSUM62-based TCRdist between CDR3 peptides within each V-J. Welch's t-statistics and random forest reduced 500 to 650 V-J features to about 12, which were used in a naive Bayes classifier (R e1071). The Morisita-Horn index was used to measure how similar the thyroid and blood repertoires were. The raw public reads went through TCRdb reprocessing: fastp at Q25, MiXCR clone calling, in-frame beta chains kept. All rows with the same CDR3 protein become a single entry with the most common DNA and genes. The V and J calls, along with clone size, are taken from TCRdb and not from the paper's own processing. Here the sample has hundreds of thousands of distinct CDR3 sequences; about 14% occur a single time. The ten largest clones take up around 4.1% of the sample.

The research as a whole found: A model built on a 13 V-J signature distinguished ophthalmopathy from stable hyperthyroidism, reaching about 88% sensitivity and around 81% specificity in cross-validation and 80%/75% in testing. In validation, the model predicted progression to ophthalmopathy with roughly 66% sensitivity and roughly 75% specificity, a median of approximately 6.5 months before onset. Sample size was not statistically predetermined, and blinding of investigators to group allocation was not performed. Blood samples also contained most of the expanded thyroid clonotypes (frequency above 0.001), which suggests that blood repertoires may reflect thyroid immune responses.

This clonotype was seen repeatedly, ten times or more. Its target antigen remains unknown. It has no much larger one-base neighbor in the sample; base qualities were not kept. Ophthalmopathy patients had moderately to severely active disease, with a Clinical Activity Score of 3 or more, a NOSPECS grade of 4 or more, and a disease duration of less than 3 months. The study excluded patients with uncontrolled infections, other autoimmune diseases, pregnancy or lactation. Clinical symptoms, serum thyroxine and TRAb, thyroid ultrasound, and orbital computed tomography formed the basis for the diagnoses. PBMCs were isolated from roughly 10 ml of fresh peripheral blood by Ficoll-Paque density gradient centrifugation. Total RNA was extracted using Trizol reagent, and RNA quality was assessed on an Agilent 2100 Bioanalyzer. Including cysteine and phenylalanine, the CDR3 has 14 amino acids. Only the CDR3 DNA is retained, 42 bases long and in frame from the first base. V loses 6 bases of germline sequence and J loses 3 bases, and the interval between the two ends is 12 bases. As encoded in the germline V gene (reference sequence), CDR1 is LNHDA while CDR2 is SQIVND.

The receptor comes from a woman aged 40 to 55 with Graves' ophthalmopathy. The sample was blood. The V and J genes are TRBV19 and TRBJ1-5; a weak D assignment points to TRBD1 (6 bases agree). The DNA sequence is as follows: TGTGCCAGTAGATCCAACAGGGTCAATCAGCCCCAGCATTTT. This gives the protein CASRSNRVNQPQHF.